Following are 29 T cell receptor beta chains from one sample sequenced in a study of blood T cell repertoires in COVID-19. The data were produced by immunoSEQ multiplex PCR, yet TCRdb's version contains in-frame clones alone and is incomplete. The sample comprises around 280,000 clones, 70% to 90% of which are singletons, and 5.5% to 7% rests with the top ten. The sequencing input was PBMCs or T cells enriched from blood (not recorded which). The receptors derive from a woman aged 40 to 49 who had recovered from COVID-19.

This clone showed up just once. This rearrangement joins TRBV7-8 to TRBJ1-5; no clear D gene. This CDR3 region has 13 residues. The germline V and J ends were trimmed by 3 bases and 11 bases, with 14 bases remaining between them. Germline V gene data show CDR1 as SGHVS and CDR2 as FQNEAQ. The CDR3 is CASSFTESSAQHF. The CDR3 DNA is TGTGCCAGCAGCTTTACGGAGTCCTCGGCCCAGCATTTT.

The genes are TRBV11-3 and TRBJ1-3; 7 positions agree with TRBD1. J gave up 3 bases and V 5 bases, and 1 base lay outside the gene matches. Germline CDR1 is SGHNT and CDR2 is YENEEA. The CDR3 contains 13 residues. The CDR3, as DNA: TGTGCCAGCAGCGACAGGGATGGAAACACCATATATTTT. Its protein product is CASSDRDGNTIYF.

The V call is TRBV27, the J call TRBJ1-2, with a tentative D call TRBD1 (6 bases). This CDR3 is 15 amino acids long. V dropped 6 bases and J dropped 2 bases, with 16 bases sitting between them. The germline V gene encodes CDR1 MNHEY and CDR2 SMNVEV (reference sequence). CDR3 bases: TGTGCCAGCAGGGGACATGGCAGCACCAACTATGGCTACACCTTC. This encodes CASRGHGSTNYGYTF.

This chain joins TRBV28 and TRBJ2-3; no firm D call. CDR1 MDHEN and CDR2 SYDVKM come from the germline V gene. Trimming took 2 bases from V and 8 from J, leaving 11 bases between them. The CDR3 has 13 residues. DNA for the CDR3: TGTGCCAGCAGTTTACCCTCTAGAGGTACGCAGTATTTT. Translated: CASSLPSRGTQYF. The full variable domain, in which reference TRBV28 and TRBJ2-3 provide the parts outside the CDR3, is DVKVTQSSRYLVKRTGEKVFLECVQDMDHENMFWYRQDPGLGLRLIYFSYDVKMKEKGDIPEGYSVSREKKERFSLILESASTNQTSMYLCASSLPSRGTQYFGPGTRLTVL.

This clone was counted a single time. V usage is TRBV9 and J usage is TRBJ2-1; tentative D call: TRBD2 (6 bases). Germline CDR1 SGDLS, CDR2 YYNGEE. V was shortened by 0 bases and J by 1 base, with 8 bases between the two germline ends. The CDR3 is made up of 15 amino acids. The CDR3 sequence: CASSVAGASYNEQFF. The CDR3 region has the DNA TGTGCCAGCAGCGTAGCGGGAGCGTCCTACAATGAGCAGTTCTTC. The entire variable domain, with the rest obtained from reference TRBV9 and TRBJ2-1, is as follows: DSGVTQTPKHLITATGQRVTLRCSPRSGDLSVYWYQQSLDQGLQFLIQYYNGEERAKGNILERFSAQQFPDLHSELNLSSLELGDSALYFCASSVAGASYNEQFFGPGTRLTVL.

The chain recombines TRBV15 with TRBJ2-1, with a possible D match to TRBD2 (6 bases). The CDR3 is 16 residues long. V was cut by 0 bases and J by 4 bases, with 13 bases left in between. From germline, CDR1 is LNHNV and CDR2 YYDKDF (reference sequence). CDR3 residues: CATSREAGPIYNEQFF. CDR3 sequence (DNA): TGTGCCACCAGCAGAGAAGCGGGCCCAATATACAATGAGCAGTTCTTC.

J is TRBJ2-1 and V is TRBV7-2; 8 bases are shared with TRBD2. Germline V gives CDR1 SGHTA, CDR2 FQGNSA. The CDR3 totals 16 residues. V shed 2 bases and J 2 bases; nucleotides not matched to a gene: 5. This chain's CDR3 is CASSLWVSGAYNEQFF. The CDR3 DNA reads TGTGCCAGCAGCTTATGGGTTAGCGGGGCCTACAATGAGCAGTTCTTC.

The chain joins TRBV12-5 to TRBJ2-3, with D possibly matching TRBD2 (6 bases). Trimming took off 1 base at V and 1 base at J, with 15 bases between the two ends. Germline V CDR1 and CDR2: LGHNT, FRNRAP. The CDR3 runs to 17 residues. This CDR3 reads CASGLGVAVDGTDTQYF. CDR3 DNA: TGTGCTAGTGGTTTGGGAGTAGCGGTGGATGGCACAGATACGCAGTATTTT.

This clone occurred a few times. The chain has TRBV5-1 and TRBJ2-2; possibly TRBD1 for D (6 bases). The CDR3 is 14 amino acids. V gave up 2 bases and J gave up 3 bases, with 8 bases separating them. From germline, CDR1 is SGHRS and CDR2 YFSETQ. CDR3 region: CASSFGTYTGELFF. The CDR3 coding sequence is TGCGCCAGCAGCTTCGGGACATACACCGGGGAGCTGTTTTTT.

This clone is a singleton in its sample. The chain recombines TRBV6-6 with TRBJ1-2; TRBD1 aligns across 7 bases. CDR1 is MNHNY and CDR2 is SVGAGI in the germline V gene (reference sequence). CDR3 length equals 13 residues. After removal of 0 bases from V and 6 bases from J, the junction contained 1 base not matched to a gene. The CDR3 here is CASSYSQGDGYTF. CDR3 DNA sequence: TGTGCCAGCAGTTACTCCCAGGGGGATGGCTACACCTTC.

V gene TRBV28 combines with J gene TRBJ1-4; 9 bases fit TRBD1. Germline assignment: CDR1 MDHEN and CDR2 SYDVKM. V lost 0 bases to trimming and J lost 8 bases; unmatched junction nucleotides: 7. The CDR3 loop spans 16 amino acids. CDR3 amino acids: CASSLWGQGGREKLFF. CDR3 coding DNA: TGTGCCAGCAGTTTATGGGGACAGGGTGGAAGGGAAAAACTGTTTTTT.

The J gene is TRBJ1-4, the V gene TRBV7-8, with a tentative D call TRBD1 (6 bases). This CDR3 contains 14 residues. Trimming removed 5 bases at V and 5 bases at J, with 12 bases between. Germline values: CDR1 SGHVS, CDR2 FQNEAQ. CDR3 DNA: TGTGCCAGCAGCCCGCTCACAGGGAATGAAAAACTGTTTTTT. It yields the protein CASSPLTGNEKLFF.

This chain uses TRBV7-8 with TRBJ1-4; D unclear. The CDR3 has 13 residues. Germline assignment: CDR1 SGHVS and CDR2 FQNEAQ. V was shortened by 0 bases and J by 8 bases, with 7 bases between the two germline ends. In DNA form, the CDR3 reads TGTGCCAGCAGCTTAGCCCCGGGAGAAAAACTGTTTTTT. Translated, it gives CASSLAPGEKLFF.

CDR3 DNA: TGTGCCAGCAGCAGGGGGGGACTGCCCACAGATACGCAGTATTTT. As protein: CASSRGGLPTDTQYF. The chain recombines TRBV7-9 with TRBJ2-3, with a possible D match to TRBD2 (7 bases). Germline assignment: CDR1 SEHNR and CDR2 FQNEAQ (reference sequence). The CDR3 runs to 15 residues. Trimming stripped 5 bases from V and 2 bases from J, with 14 bases between. Using reference TRBV7-9 and TRBJ2-3 for the parts outside the CDR3, the full variable domain is DTGVSQNPRHKITKRGQNVTFRCDPISEHNRLYWYRQTLGQGPEFLTYFQNEAQLEKSRLLSDRFSAERPKGSFSTLEIQRTEQGDSAMYLCASSRGGLPTDTQYFGPGTRLTVL.

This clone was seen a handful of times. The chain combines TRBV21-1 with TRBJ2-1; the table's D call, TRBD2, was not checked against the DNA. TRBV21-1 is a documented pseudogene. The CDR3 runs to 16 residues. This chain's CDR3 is CASSKTPSGSYNEQFF. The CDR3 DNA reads TGTGCCAGCAGCAAAACCCCCAGCGGCTCCTACAATGAGCAGTTCTTC.

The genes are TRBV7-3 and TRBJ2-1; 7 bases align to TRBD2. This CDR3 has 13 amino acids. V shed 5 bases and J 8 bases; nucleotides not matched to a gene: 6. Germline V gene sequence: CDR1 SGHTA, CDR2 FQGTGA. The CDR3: CASSGGSRDEQFF. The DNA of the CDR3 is TGTGCCAGCAGCGGCGGGAGCCGGGATGAGCAGTTCTTC.

This chain's CDR3 is CASSVVLAGAGEQFF. The CDR3 region has the DNA TGTGCCAGCAGCGTAGTTTTAGCGGGGGCCGGTGAGCAGTTCTTC. The V gene is TRBV9, the J gene TRBJ2-1; TRBD2 matches at 9 bases. This CDR3 spans 15 amino acids. Germline loops: CDR1 SGDLS, CDR2 YYNGEE. The V gene end was trimmed by 0 bases and the J gene end by 9 bases; junction bases not matched to a gene: 7.

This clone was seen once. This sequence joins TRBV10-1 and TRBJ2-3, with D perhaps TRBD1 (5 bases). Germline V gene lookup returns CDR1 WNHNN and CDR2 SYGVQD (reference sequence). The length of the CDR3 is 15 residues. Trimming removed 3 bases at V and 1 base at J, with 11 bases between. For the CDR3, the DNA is TGCGCCAGCAGTGATAGGCAGGGCGGCACAGATACGCAGTATTTT. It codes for CASSDRQGGTDTQYF.

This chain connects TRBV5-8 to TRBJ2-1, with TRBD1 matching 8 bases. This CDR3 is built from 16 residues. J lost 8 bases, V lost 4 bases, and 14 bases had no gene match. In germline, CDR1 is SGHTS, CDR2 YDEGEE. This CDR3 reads CASSPWVPGQGDEQFF. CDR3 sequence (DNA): TGTGCCAGCAGCCCTTGGGTTCCAGGACAGGGCGATGAGCAGTTCTTC.

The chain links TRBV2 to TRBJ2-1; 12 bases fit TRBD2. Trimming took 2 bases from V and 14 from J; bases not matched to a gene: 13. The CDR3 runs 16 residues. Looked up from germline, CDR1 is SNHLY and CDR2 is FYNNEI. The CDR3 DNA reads TGTGCCAGCAGTGAAAGGCTAGCGGGAGGGACAAGTGGAGAGTTCTTC. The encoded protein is CASSERLAGGTSGEFF.

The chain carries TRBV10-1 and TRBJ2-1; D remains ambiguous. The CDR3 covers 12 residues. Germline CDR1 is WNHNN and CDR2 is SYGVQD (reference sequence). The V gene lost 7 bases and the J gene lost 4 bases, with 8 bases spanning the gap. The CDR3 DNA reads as TGCGCCAGCAACGTCAGTTACAATGAGCAGTTCTTC. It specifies CASNVSYNEQFF.

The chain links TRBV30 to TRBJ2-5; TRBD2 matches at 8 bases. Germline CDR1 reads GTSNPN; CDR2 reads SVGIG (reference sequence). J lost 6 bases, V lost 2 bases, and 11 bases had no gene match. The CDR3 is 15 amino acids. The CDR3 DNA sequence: TGTGCCTGGAGTCGGGGGGCTAGCGGGCTTCAGACCCAGTACTTC. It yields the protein CAWSRGASGLQTQYF.

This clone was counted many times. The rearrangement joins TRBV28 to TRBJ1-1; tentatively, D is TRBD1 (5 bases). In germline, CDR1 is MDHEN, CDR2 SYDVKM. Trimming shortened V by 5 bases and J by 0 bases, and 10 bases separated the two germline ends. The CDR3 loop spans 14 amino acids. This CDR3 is CASSPGGMNTEAFF. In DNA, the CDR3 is TGTGCCAGCAGTCCCGGGGGGATGAACACTGAAGCTTTCTTT.

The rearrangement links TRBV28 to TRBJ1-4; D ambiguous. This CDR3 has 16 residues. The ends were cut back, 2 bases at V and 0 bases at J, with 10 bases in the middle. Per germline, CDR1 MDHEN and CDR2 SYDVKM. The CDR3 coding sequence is TGTGCCAGCAGTTTAGAGGGCCGAGCAACTAATGAAAAACTGTTTTTT. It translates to CASSLEGRATNEKLFF.

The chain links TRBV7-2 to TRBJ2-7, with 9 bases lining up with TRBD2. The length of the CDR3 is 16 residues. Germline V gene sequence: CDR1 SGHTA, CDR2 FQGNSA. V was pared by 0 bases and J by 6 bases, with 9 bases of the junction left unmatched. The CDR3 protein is CASSLAGVAGVSEQYF. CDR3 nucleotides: TGTGCCAGCAGCTTAGCGGGGGTAGCGGGAGTATCCGAGCAGTACTTC.

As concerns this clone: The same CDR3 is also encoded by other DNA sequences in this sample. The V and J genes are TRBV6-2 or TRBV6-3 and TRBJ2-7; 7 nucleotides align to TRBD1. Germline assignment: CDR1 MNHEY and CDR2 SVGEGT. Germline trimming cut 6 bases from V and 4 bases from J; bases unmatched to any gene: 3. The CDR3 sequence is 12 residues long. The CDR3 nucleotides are TGTGCCAGCAGCCTACAGGGGTACGAGCAGTACTTC. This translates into CASSLQGYEQYF.

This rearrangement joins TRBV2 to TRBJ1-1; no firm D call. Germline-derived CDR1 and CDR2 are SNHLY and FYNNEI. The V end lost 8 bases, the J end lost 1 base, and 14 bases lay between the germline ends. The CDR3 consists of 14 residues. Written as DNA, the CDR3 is TGTGCCAGCCACGGCGGACTCAGGAACACTGAAGCTTTCTTT. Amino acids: CASHGGLRNTEAFF.

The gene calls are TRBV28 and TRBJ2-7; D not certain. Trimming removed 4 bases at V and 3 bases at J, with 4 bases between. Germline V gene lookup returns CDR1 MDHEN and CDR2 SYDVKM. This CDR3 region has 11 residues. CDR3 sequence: CASSSHYEQYF. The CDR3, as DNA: TGTGCCAGCAGTTCCCACTACGAGCAGTACTTC.

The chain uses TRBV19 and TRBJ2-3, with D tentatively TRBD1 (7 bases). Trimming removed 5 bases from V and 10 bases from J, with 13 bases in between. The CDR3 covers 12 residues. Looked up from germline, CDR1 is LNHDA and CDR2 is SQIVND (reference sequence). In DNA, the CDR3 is TGTGCCAGTAGTCAGGAGGGGGCAGCGCAGTATTTT. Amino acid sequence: CASSQEGAAQYF.